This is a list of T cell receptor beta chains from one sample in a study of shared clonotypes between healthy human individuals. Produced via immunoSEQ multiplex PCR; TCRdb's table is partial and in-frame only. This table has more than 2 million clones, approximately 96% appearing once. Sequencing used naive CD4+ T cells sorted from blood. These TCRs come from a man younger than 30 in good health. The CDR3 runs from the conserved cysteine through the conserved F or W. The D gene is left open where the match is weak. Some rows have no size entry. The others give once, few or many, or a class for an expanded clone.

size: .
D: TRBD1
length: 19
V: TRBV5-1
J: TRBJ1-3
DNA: TGCGCCAGCAGCACCACCGGGACAGGGTTGATGGGATCTGGAAACACCATATATTTT
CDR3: CASSTTGTGLMGSGNTIYF

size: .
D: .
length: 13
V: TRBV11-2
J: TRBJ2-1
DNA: TGTGCCAGCAGCTTTACGGATTACAATGAGCAGTTCTTC
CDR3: CASSFTDYNEQFF

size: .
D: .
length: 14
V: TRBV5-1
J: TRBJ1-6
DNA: TGCGCCAGCAGCCCTCAGGGCTGGAATTCACCCCTCCACTTT
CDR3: CASSPQGWNSPLHF

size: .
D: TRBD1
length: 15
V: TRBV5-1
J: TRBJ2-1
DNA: TGCGCCAGCAGCTTGGGGCAGGGGGCTGGCAATGAGCAGTTCTTC
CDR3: CASSLGQGAGNEQFF

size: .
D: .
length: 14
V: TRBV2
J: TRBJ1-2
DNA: TGTGCCAGCAGTGCGTCCAGGACTAACTATGGCTACACCTTC
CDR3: CASSASRTNYGYTF

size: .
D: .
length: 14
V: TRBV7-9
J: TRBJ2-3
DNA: TGTGCCAGCAGCTTAGGGGTCAACACAGATACGCAGTATTTT
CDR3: CASSLGVNTDTQYF

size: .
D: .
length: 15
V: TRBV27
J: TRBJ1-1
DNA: TGTGCCAGCTCCGCCTTAAGACAGTCCCCCCCTGAAGCTTTCTTT
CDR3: CASSALRQSPPEAFF

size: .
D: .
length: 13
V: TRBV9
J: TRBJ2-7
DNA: TGTGCCAGCAGCGTAGGAGGGTTCCACGAGCAGTACTTC
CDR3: CASSVGGFHEQYF

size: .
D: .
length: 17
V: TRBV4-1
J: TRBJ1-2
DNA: TGCGCCAGCAGCCAAGAGGGGGGGGCCCAATCTAACTATGGCTACACCTTC
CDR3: CASSQEGGAQSNYGYTF

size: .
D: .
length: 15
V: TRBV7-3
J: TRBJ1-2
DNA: TGTGCCAGCAGCTTAAATGGGGGGAATTTAGGTGGCTACACCTTC
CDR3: CASSLNGGNLGGYTF

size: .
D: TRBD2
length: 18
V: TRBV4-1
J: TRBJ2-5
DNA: TGCGCCAGCAGCCAAATACGGACTAGCGGGAAGTACCAAGAGACCCAGTACTTC
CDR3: CASSQIRTSGKYQETQYF

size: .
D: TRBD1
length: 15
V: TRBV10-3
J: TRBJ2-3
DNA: TGTGCCATCAGTGAGTCAGGGGGCGCGGTAGATACGCAGTATTTT
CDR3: CAISESGGAVDTQYF

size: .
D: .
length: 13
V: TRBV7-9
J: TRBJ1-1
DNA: TGTGCCAGCAGCTTAATGGAGAACACTGAAGCTTTCTTT
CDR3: CASSLMENTEAFF

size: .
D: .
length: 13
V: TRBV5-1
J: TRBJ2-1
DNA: TGCGCCAGCAGCTTAGTAAGGGACGATGAGCAGTTCTTC
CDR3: CASSLVRDDEQFF

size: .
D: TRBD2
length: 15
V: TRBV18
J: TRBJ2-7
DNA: TGTGCCAGCTCACAGTCTGGGACTAGCGGCTACGAGCAGTACTTC
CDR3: CASSQSGTSGYEQYF

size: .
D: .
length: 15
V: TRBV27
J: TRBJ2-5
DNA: TGTGCCAGCAGTTTATCGATGGGCCAACAAGAGACCCAGTACTTC
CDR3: CASSLSMGQQETQYF

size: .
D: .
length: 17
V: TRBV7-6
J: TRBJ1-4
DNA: TGTGCCAGCAGCCTTTTGATTCCCGGTGCAACTAATGAAAAACTGTTTTTT
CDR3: CASSLLIPGATNEKLFF

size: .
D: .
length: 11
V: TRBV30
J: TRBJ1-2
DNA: TGTGCCGCCAACAGGGCTTATGGCTACACCTTC
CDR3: CAANRAYGYTF

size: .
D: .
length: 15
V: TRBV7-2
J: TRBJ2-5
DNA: TGTGCCAGCAGCTTAGAGTCGAGGGGCAGGGAGACCCAGTACTTC
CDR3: CASSLESRGRETQYF

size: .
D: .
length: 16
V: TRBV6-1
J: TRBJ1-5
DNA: TGTGCCAGCAGTGAAGAAAATGTCGGTAAAGTACGGCCCCAGCATTTT
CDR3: CASSEENVGKVRPQHF

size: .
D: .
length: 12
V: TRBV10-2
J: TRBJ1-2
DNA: TGCGCCAGCACCAACAGCTCCAATGGCTACACCTTC
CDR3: CASTNSSNGYTF

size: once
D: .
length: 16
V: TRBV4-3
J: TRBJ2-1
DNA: TGCGCCAGCAGCCAAGGAGTTTCAAGCTCCTACAATGAGCAGTTCTTC
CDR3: CASSQGVSSSYNEQFF

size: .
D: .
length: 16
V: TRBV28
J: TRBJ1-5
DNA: TGTGCCAGCAGTTTTCTTTCCCAGGGGACTAATCAGCCCCAGCATTTT
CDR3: CASSFLSQGTNQPQHF

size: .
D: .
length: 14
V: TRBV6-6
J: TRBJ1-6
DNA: TGTGCCAGCACCAACGAGATGTCTAATTCACCCCTCCACTTT
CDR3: CASTNEMSNSPLHF

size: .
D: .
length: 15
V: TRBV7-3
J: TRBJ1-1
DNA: TGTGCCAGCAGCTTAGGGTCCCAGGGTGGGACTGAAGCTTTCTTT
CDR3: CASSLGSQGGTEAFF

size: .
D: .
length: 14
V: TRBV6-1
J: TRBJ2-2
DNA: TGTGCCAGCCAGGTGACGGAAAGTACCGGGGAGCTGTTTTTT
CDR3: CASQVTESTGELFF

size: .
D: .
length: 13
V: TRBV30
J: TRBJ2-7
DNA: TGTGCCTGGAGTGTAAATGCCGCCTACGAGCAGTACTTC
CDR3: CAWSVNAAYEQYF

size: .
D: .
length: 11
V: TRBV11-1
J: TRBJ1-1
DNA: TGTGCCAGCAGAAATGACGTTGAAGCTTTCTTT
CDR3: CASRNDVEAFF

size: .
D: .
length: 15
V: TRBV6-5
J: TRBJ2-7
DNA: TGTGCCAGCAGTTCTGGGGACTCTATGGGCTACGAGCAGTACTTC
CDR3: CASSSGDSMGYEQYF

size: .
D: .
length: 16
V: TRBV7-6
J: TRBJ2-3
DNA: TGTGCCAGCAGCTTAGCGGGGGTAGGAAGCACAGATACGCAGTATTTT
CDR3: CASSLAGVGSTDTQYF

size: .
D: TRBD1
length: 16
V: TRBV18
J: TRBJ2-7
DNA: TGTGCCAGCTCACCACCCGGGACAGGGGGCGCGGGAGAGCAGTACTTC
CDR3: CASSPPGTGGAGEQYF

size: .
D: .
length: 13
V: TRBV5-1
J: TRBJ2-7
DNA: TGCGCCAGCAGCATCGGGACGGGGTACGAGCAGTACTTC
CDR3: CASSIGTGYEQYF

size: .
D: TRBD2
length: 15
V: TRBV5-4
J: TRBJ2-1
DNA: TGTGCCAGCACCGGGGGGGGACCCCACGGCGGTGAGCAGTTCTTC
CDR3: CASTGGGPHGGEQFF

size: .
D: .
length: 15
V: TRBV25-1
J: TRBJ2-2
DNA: TGTGCCAGCAGTATCGGGACTCTTAACACCGGGGAGCTGTTTTTT
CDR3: CASSIGTLNTGELFF

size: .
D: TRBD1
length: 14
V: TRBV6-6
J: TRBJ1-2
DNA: TGTGCCAGCAGTTCAGGGGGCCTGCTCTATGGCTACACCTTC
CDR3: CASSSGGLLYGYTF

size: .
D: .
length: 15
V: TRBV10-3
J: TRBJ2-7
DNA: TGTGCCATCCAAAAAGCCGACAGTCAACCCCACGAGCAGTACTTC
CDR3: CAIQKADSQPHEQYF

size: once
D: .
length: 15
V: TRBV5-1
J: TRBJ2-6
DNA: TGCGCCAGCAGCTCCAAGTCCTCCGGGGCCAACGTCCTGACTTTC
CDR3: CASSSKSSGANVLTF